These 6 T cell receptor beta chains share one sample of origin, sequenced in a study of vaccination and CD4 T cells after COVID-19. Cultured CD4+ T cell DNA underwent sequencing with the Oncomine TCR Beta short-read assay. TCRdb processed the PCR reads anew with MiXCR; each CDR3 protein has one entry. The sample lists about 4,400 distinct CDR3 sequences; 35% to 40% were seen once. These TCRs' antigens remain unknown. This sample's treatment: approximately 11-day PBMC culture with coronavirus spike peptide pools or control peptides (ViraFEST assay). The material sequenced was CD4+ T cells from blood, cultured in vitro, taken after SARS-CoV-2 vaccination. The receptors were gathered from a human donor who had recovered from COVID-19.

This clonotype came up a few times. V and J are TRBV2 and TRBJ1-2; D gene ambiguous. V was trimmed by 3 bases and J by 6 bases, leaving 8 bases between them. Germline V lookup: CDR1 SNHLY, CDR2 FYNNEI. This CDR3 region has 12 residues. The CDR3 DNA is TGTGCCAGCAGTGATGGGCTGAATGGCTACACCTTC. It translates to CASSDGLNGYTF.

This chain connects TRBV6-2 or TRBV6-3 to TRBJ2-1; the D is unclear. Looked up from germline, CDR1 is MNHEY and CDR2 is SVGEGT. The CDR3 is made up of 17 amino acids. Trimming took off 5 bases at V and 3 bases at J, with 20 bases between the two ends. For the CDR3, the DNA is TGTGCCAGCAGTGTTACGACAAAGATGACTGGCTACAATGAGCAGTTCTTC. This sequence encodes CASSVTTKMTGYNEQFF.

V and J are TRBV7-8 and TRBJ1-5; 7 bases are a match to TRBD1. The V segment lost 1 base and the J segment 1 base; nucleotides outside the gene matches: 4. Germline V gene lookup returns CDR1 SGHVS and CDR2 FQNEAQ. CDR3 length equals 16 residues. The CDR3 loop reads CASSLEGAVSNQPQHF. For the CDR3, the DNA is TGTGCCAGCAGCTTAGAGGGGGCCGTGAGCAATCAGCCCCAGCATTTT.

The J gene is TRBJ2-5, the V gene TRBV29-1; weak D call: TRBD2 (5 bases). The length of the CDR3 is 14 residues. CDR1 is SQVTM and CDR2 is ANQGSEA in the germline V gene. V was cut by 3 bases and J by 7 bases, with 18 bases left in between. Here the CDR3 DNA reads TGCAGCGTTGATAGAGGGCAGGCCTCTTGGACCCAGTACTTC. As protein: CSVDRGQASWTQYF.

This clonotype has more than one count but fewer than ten. V gene TRBV20-1 combines with J gene TRBJ2-5; D gene unclear. Germline lookup yields CDR1 DFQATT and CDR2 SNEGSKA (reference sequence). V dropped 3 bases and J dropped 4 bases, with 9 bases sitting between them. The CDR3 length is 12 residues. This CDR3 is CSASLTPETQYF. Written as DNA, the CDR3 is TGCAGTGCTAGTCTGACGCCAGAGACCCAGTACTTC.

This clonotype was picked up a small number of times. This rearrangement joins TRBV5-4 to TRBJ1-6; D gene ambiguous. V dropped 0 bases and J dropped 6 bases, with 16 bases sitting between them. The germline CDR1 and CDR2 sequences are SGHNT and YYREEE (reference sequence). The CDR3 totals 17 residues. CDR3 nucleotides: TGTGCCAGCAGCTTGGACCGGGTAGCGACGCCTAATTCACCCCTCCACTTT. It is translated as CASSLDRVATPNSPLHF.